The 18 T cell receptor beta chains in this list originate from one sample, sequenced in a study of T cell clonality in common variable immunodeficiency. TCRdb keeps only in-frame clones here, not all; method: immunoSEQ multiplex PCR. The sample holds tens of thousands of clones, and no clone turns up only once. Sequencing used peripheral blood mononuclear cells. The receptors stem from a person aged 18 to 75 in good health.

Many counts were recorded for this clone. With the read ending 3 residues before the CDR3 end, the germline J gene is used to fill in that end. V gene TRBV7-2 combines with J gene TRBJ2-5; D unresolved. The V and J ends lost 1 base and 7 bases respectively, with 13 bases between them. CDR3 length: 14 amino acids. Germline assignment: CDR1 SGHTA and CDR2 FQGNSA. The CDR3 sequence: CASSLGGFPGTQYF. The DNA read from the CDR3 is TGTGCCAGCAGCTTAGGAGGCTTCCCGGGGACC.

This clone was seen many times. The read comes to an end 3 residues before the CDR3 does, leaving the germline J gene to fill in the end. The chain has TRBV12-3 or TRBV12-4 and TRBJ1-5; the match to TRBD1 covers 8 bases. The V gene end was trimmed by 5 bases and the J gene end by 4 bases; junction bases not matched to a gene: 7. The CDR3 is 15 amino acids. The DNA read from the CDR3 is TGTGCCAGCAGTCTTGGGGACAGGCCTAATCAGCCC. Translated: CASSLGDRPNQP. From start to end, the CDR3 is CASSLGDRPNQPQHF.

The covered CDR3 bases are TGTGCCAGCCGATCCCGGACAGGGAGGTCCTATAATTCACCC. Residues: CASRSRTGRSYNSP. The whole CDR3 sequence reads CASRSRTGRSYNSPLHF. The rearrangement joins TRBV2 to TRBJ1-6; 8 bases align to TRBD1. The read terminates 3 residues before the CDR3 end, so the remaining end is supplied by the germline J gene. Germline CDR1 is SNHLY and CDR2 is FYNNEI. The junction had 10 bases not matched to a gene; V was cut back by 8 bases and J by 1 base. The CDR3 is 17 residues long.

This clone was counted at least ten times. The junction differs from germline at one of its ends, possibly a read error. The read falls 3 residues short of the CDR3 end, and the missing part is taken from the germline J gene. The V gene is TRBV5-1, the J gene TRBJ1-3; D remains ambiguous. This CDR3 has 13 amino acids. CDR1 and CDR2 from the germline V gene are SGHRS and YFSETQ. The sequenced part of the CDR3 DNA is TGCGCCAGCAGCTTGGACCCAGGAAACACA. It specifies CASSLDPGNT. The whole CDR3 protein reads CASSLDPGNTIYF.

This clone was counted ten times or more. The CDR3: CSARDAAGGQETQYF. CDR3 bases read: TGCAGTGCTAGAGATGCTGCGGGGGGGCAAGAGACC. This chain joins TRBV20-1 and TRBJ2-5; 9 bases are a match to TRBD2. The CDR3 extends 3 residues past the end of the read, so its final part is completed from the germline J gene. The germline CDR1 and CDR2 sequences are DFQATT and SNEGSKA (reference sequence). V shed 0 bases and J 2 bases; nucleotides not matched to a gene: 4. There are 15 residues in the CDR3.

Ten or more counts support this clone. The read stops 3 residues short of the end of the CDR3; the missing end is completed from the germline J gene. The genes are TRBV7-8 and TRBJ2-1, with a possible D match to TRBD2 (7 bases). Germline V gene sequence: CDR1 SGHVS, CDR2 FQNEAQ. V lost 8 bases and J lost 7, with 21 bases in between. The CDR3 loop spans 15 amino acids. CDR3 in amino acids: CASELGGGQINEQFF. CDR3 DNA, as far as it was read: TGTGCCAGCGAGCTTGGGGGGGGCCAGATTAATGAG.

Notes on this clone: The read is 3 residues too short to cover the CDR3 end, so that end is filled in from the germline J gene. The chain joins TRBV6-1 to TRBJ2-2; 7 nucleotides align to TRBD2. Germline CDR1 reads MNHNS; CDR2 reads SASEGT. CDR3 length equals 14 residues. The covered CDR3 bases are TGTGCCAGCAGTGAGAGGCGGGAGAATGAAAAG. Its protein product is CASSERRENEK. The whole CDR3 sequence reads CASSERRENEKLFF.

The CDR3 protein is CASSPTHLDRNNEKLFF. CDR3 DNA, as far as it was read: TGTGCCAGTAGTCCAACCCACCTTGACAGGAATAATGAAAAG. The rearrangement links TRBV19 to TRBJ2-2, with D perhaps TRBD1 (6 bases). With the read ending 3 residues before the CDR3 end, the germline J gene is used to fill in that end. CDR1 and CDR2 (germline): LNHDA, SQIVND (reference sequence). CDR3 length equals 17 residues.

The sample holds many counts of this clone. CDR3 in amino acids: CASSGSGGADEQYF. The sequenced part of the CDR3 DNA is TGCGCCAGCAGCGGTAGCGGGGGGGCCGACGAG. The chain recombines TRBV10-1 with TRBJ2-7; TRBD2 matches 11 bases. The observed sequence ends 3 residues before the CDR3 terminus, with the missing tail filled in from the germline J gene. CDR1 is WNHNN, CDR2 SYGVQD, per germline (reference sequence). The CDR3 consists of 14 residues. V gave up 6 bases and J gave up 5 bases; unmatched junction bases: 6.

This clone occurred many times. Coverage ceases 3 residues before the CDR3 finishes, and the germline J gene fills in the end. The chain is built from TRBV14 and TRBJ1-1, with a weak D call TRBD1 (5 bases). The CDR3 length is 15 residues. Germline CDR1 reads SGHDN; CDR2 reads FVKESK. The CDR3 DNA, read in part, is TGTGCCAGCAGCCAAGAGTTCTCGGGGGTGTCGGAA. Its protein is CASSQEFSGVSE. The whole CDR3 region reads CASSQEFSGVSEAFF. Full variable domain (remainder filled in from reference TRBV14 and TRBJ1-1): EAGVTQFPSHSVIEKGQTVTLRCDPISGHDNLYWYRRVMGKEIKFLLHFVKESKQDESGMPNNRFLAERTGGTYSTLKVQPAELEDSGVYFCASSQEFSGVSEAFFGQGTRLTVV.

This clone occurred many times. The read comes to an end 3 residues before the CDR3 does, leaving the germline J gene to fill in the end. V and J are TRBV29-1 and TRBJ1-2, with 8 bases fitting TRBD1. The CDR3 consists of 14 residues. Germline V lookup: CDR1 SQVTM, CDR2 ANQGSEA. The sequenced CDR3 bases are TGCAGCGTTGAAGATCTGACAGGGGTGAGAGGC. Translation gives CSVEDLTGVRG. The whole CDR3 sequence is CSVEDLTGVRGYTF.

This clone has at least ten counts. Read sequence stops 3 residues before the CDR3 end, and the germline J gene provides the missing end. The same CDR3 also results from other DNA sequences found in this sample. The J gene is TRBJ1-2, the V gene TRBV9; 7 bases agree with TRBD1. This CDR3 has 13 residues. The germline CDR1 and CDR2 sequences are SGDLS and YYNGEE. Trimming removed 2 bases from V and 5 bases from J; junction bases left unmatched: 3. The CDR3 loop is CASSVPGGYGYTF. The DNA read from the CDR3 is TGTGCCAGCAGCGTCCCAGGGGGGTATGGC.

This clone was recorded at least ten times. The CDR3 is cut off 3 residues early in the read; its end comes from the germline J gene. The V gene is TRBV5-1, the J gene TRBJ1-6; 7 nucleotides agree with TRBD1. The CDR3 contains 13 residues. Germline V gives CDR1 SGHRS, CDR2 YFSETQ. J gave up 10 bases and V 6 bases, and 7 bases lay outside the gene matches. The CDR3 protein is CASNDREGSPLHF. The sequenced part of the CDR3 DNA is TGCGCCAGCAATGACAGGGAAGGATCACCC.

This clone occurred many times. CDR3 in amino acids: CASSPDWNQPQHF. The CDR3 bases that were read are TGTGCCAGCTCACCCGACTGGAATCAGCCC. J is TRBJ1-5 and V is TRBV18; D remains ambiguous. The read stops 3 residues short of the end of the CDR3; the missing end is completed from the germline J gene. There are 13 residues in the CDR3. Trimming took off 3 bases at V and 4 bases at J, with 7 bases between the two ends. Germline loops: CDR1 KGHSH, CDR2 LQKENI. Full variable domain (outside the CDR3, taken from reference TRBV18 and TRBJ1-5): NAGVMQNPRHLVRRRGQEARLRCSPMKGHSHVYWYRQLPEEGLKFMVYLQKENIIDESGMPKERFSAEFPKEGPSILRIQQVVRGDSAAYFCASSPDWNQPQHFGDGTRLSIL.

This clone came up many times. Read sequence stops 3 residues before the CDR3 end, and the germline J gene provides the missing end. V usage is TRBV10-3 and J usage is TRBJ2-2; TRBD1 agrees at 11 bases. V was pared by 6 bases and J by 0 bases, with 0 bases of the junction left unmatched. The CDR3 runs 15 residues. Germline CDR1 ENHRY, CDR2 SYGVKD. CDR3 residues: CAIRGQGANTGELFF. CDR3 DNA (partial): TGTGCCATCAGGGGACAGGGGGCGAACACCGGGGAG.

This clone was picked up many times. The read ends 3 residues shy of where the CDR3 ends; the end is completed using the germline J gene. The chain has TRBV28 and TRBJ2-1; TRBD2 matches at 7 bases. The ends lost 1 base at V and 3 bases at J; junction bases unmatched: 12. Germline V gene sequence: CDR1 MDHEN, CDR2 SYDVKM. The CDR3 totals 18 residues. The CDR3 DNA, read in part, is TGTGCCAGCAGTTTATCAAGCGGGGAAAGAGGATTCTACAATGAG. Its protein is CASSLSSGERGFYNE. The whole CDR3 is CASSLSSGERGFYNEQFF.

This clone was seen many times. Coverage ceases 3 residues before the CDR3 finishes, and the germline J gene fills in the end. J is TRBJ2-7 and V is TRBV5-6; TRBD2 is a possible D gene (6 bases). Trimming shortened V by 7 bases and J by 0 bases, and 14 bases separated the two germline ends. The germline gives CDR1 SGHDT, CDR2 YYEEEE. The CDR3 loop spans 14 amino acids. The CDR3 DNA, read in part, is TGTGCCAGCCAGGGCGGGGTGATCTCCTACGAG. Protein: CASQGGVISYE. The whole CDR3 sequence is CASQGGVISYEQYF. Filled out from reference TRBV5-6 and TRBJ2-7, the complete variable domain reads DAGVTQSPTHLIKTRGQQVTLRCSPKSGHDTVSWYQQALGQGPQFIFQYYEEEERQRGNFPDRFSGHQFPNYSSELNVNALLLGDSALYLCASQGGVISYEQYFGPGTRLTVT.

This clone was found a few times. The read ends 3 residues early relative to the CDR3; the germline J gene fills the gap. The chain employs TRBV5-1 and TRBJ1-4, with D perhaps TRBD1 (6 bases). V was trimmed by 0 bases and J by 4 bases, leaving 10 bases between them. CDR3 length: 15 residues. Germline CDR1 SGHRS, CDR2 YFSETQ. Incomplete CDR3 DNA: TGCGCCAGCAGCTTGGCCACAGGGAGTAATGAAAAA. Amino acid sequence: CASSLATGSNEK. In full, the CDR3 reads CASSLATGSNEKLFF.